These T cell receptor beta chains were read from a single sample in a study of PD-1 blockade in classical Hodgkin lymphoma. Here immunoSEQ multiplex PCR was the method, and the copy in TCRdb shows in-frame clones only, minus some. The sample yields approximately 21,000 clones, roughly 71% seen once. This specimen was peripheral blood mononuclear cells (PBMCs), taken before the fourth cycle of nivolumab. The source of these receptors is a human donor with classical Hodgkin lymphoma. The CDR3 runs from the conserved cysteine through the conserved F or W. D genes are given only for firm matches. Clone size is given for some rows only: seen once, a few or many times, or a class if the clone is expanded.

v_call: TRBV6-1; d_call: .; cdr3_length: 14; clone_size: .; j_call: TRBJ2-2; cdr3_aa: CASSPGRNTGELFF; cdr3_nt: TGTGCCAGCTCTCCGGGGAGGAACACCGGGGAGCTGTTTTTT
v_call: TRBV19; d_call: .; cdr3_length: 13; clone_size: .; j_call: TRBJ1-1; cdr3_aa: CASKGVLNTEAFF; cdr3_nt: TGTGCCAGCAAAGGAGTCTTGAACACTGAAGCTTTCTTT
v_call: TRBV5-4; d_call: .; cdr3_length: 12; clone_size: .; j_call: TRBJ2-1; cdr3_aa: CASSLGLNEQFF; cdr3_nt: TGTGCCAGCAGCTTAGGCCTCAATGAGCAGTTCTTC
v_call: TRBV14; d_call: .; cdr3_length: 13; clone_size: .; j_call: TRBJ2-5; cdr3_aa: CASSQGRLETQYF; cdr3_nt: TGTGCCAGCAGCCAAGGACGGCTGGAGACCCAGTACTTC
v_call: TRBV5-1; d_call: TRBD2; cdr3_length: 15; clone_size: .; j_call: TRBJ2-3; cdr3_aa: CASSLGGSQSGTQYF; cdr3_nt: TGCGCCAGCAGCTTGGGCGGGAGCCAGTCCGGTACGCAGTATTTT
v_call: TRBV19; d_call: .; cdr3_length: 16; clone_size: .; j_call: TRBJ1-3; cdr3_aa: CASSITGYSSGNTIYF; cdr3_nt: TGTGCCAGTAGTATCACAGGTTACAGCTCTGGAAACACCATATATTTT
v_call: TRBV5-1; d_call: .; cdr3_length: 15; clone_size: few; j_call: TRBJ2-7; cdr3_aa: CASAMTSVSSYEQYF; cdr3_nt: TGCGCCAGTGCCATGACGAGCGTAAGCTCCTACGAGCAGTACTTC
v_call: TRBV19; d_call: TRBD1; cdr3_length: 14; clone_size: .; j_call: TRBJ1-5; cdr3_aa: CASSTHRGPQPQHF; cdr3_nt: TGTGCCAGTAGTACCCACAGGGGTCCCCAGCCCCAGCATTTT
v_call: TRBV28; d_call: TRBD2; cdr3_length: 14; clone_size: .; j_call: TRBJ2-1; cdr3_aa: CASSLPSGRAAQFF; cdr3_nt: TGTGCCAGCAGTTTACCTAGCGGGAGGGCCGCGCAGTTCTTC
v_call: TRBV4-3; d_call: TRBD1; cdr3_length: 14; clone_size: .; j_call: TRBJ1-2; cdr3_aa: CASSQGDRGHGYTF; cdr3_nt: TGCGCCAGCAGCCAAGGGGACAGGGGGCATGGCTACACCTTC
v_call: TRBV6-6; d_call: .; cdr3_length: 11; clone_size: .; j_call: TRBJ1-1; cdr3_aa: CASSYFWEAFF; cdr3_nt: TGTGCCAGCAGTTACTTTTGGGAAGCTTTCTTT
v_call: TRBV2; d_call: .; cdr3_length: 13; clone_size: .; j_call: TRBJ1-5; cdr3_aa: CASSEQVNQPQHF; cdr3_nt: TGTGCCAGCAGTGAGCAGGTCAATCAGCCCCAGCATTTT
v_call: TRBV9; d_call: .; cdr3_length: 15; clone_size: .; j_call: TRBJ2-5; cdr3_aa: CASSVMGLAQETQYF; cdr3_nt: TGTGCCAGCAGCGTAATGGGTCTGGCGCAAGAGACCCAGTACTTC
v_call: TRBV5-3; d_call: TRBD1; cdr3_length: 16; clone_size: once; j_call: TRBJ1-5; cdr3_aa: CARRRRQGDSNQPQHF; cdr3_nt: TGTGCCAGAAGACGCCGACAGGGGGATAGCAATCAGCCCCAGCATTTT
v_call: TRBV10-3; d_call: TRBD1; cdr3_length: 17; clone_size: .; j_call: TRBJ1-5; cdr3_aa: CAISESARGTSNQPQHF; cdr3_nt: TGTGCCATCAGTGAGTCAGCCAGGGGGACGAGCAATCAGCCCCAGCATTTT
v_call: TRBV5-4; d_call: TRBD2; cdr3_length: 14; clone_size: few; j_call: TRBJ2-5; cdr3_aa: CASSLSRGEETQYF; cdr3_nt: TGTGCCAGCAGCTTGTCGCGGGGGGAAGAGACCCAGTACTTC
v_call: TRBV4-2; d_call: .; cdr3_length: 11; clone_size: .; j_call: TRBJ2-2; cdr3_aa: CASSSTGELFF; cdr3_nt: TGTGCCAGCAGCTCAACCGGGGAGCTGTTTTTT
v_call: TRBV28; d_call: TRBD1; cdr3_length: 13; clone_size: .; j_call: TRBJ1-1; cdr3_aa: CASSSLLTGGAFF; cdr3_nt: TGTGCCAGCAGTTCCCTCTTAACAGGGGGAGCTTTCTTT
v_call: TRBV5-1; d_call: TRBD1; cdr3_length: 15; clone_size: once; j_call: TRBJ2-5; cdr3_aa: CASSPGQGRSETQYF; cdr3_nt: TGTGCCAGCAGCCCCGGACAGGGGAGGTCAGAGACCCAGTACTTC
v_call: TRBV7-2; d_call: TRBD2; cdr3_length: 16; clone_size: .; j_call: TRBJ2-7; cdr3_aa: CASSLGGLAAGYEQYF; cdr3_nt: TGTGCCAGCAGCTTAGGGGGACTAGCCGCGGGTTACGAGCAGTACTTC
v_call: TRBV5-1; d_call: TRBD1; cdr3_length: 14; clone_size: .; j_call: TRBJ1-4; cdr3_aa: CASRPDRADEKLFF; cdr3_nt: TGTGCCAGCAGACCCGACAGGGCCGATGAAAAACTGTTTTTT
v_call: TRBV19; d_call: TRBD2; cdr3_length: 16; clone_size: .; j_call: TRBJ2-1; cdr3_aa: CASSRGLAGEGYEQFF; cdr3_nt: TGTGCCAGTAGTAGAGGACTAGCGGGAGAAGGCTATGAGCAGTTCTTC
v_call: TRBV28; d_call: .; cdr3_length: 18; clone_size: .; j_call: TRBJ1-3; cdr3_aa: CASSFVRESYLSGNTIYF; cdr3_nt: TGTGCCAGCAGTTTCGTCCGTGAATCATACCTCTCTGGAAACACCATATATTTT
v_call: TRBV2; d_call: TRBD1; cdr3_length: 13; clone_size: .; j_call: TRBJ2-1; cdr3_aa: CASRRQGGNEQFF; cdr3_nt: TGTGCCAGCAGAAGACAGGGTGGCAATGAGCAGTTCTTC
v_call: TRBV5-5; d_call: .; cdr3_length: 13; clone_size: few; j_call: TRBJ2-7; cdr3_aa: CASSSQGPYEQYF; cdr3_nt: TGTGCCAGCAGCTCCCAGGGTCCCTACGAGCAGTACTTC
v_call: TRBV19; d_call: TRBD1; cdr3_length: 14; clone_size: .; j_call: TRBJ2-3; cdr3_aa: CASSVDRGTDTQYF; cdr3_nt: TGTGCCAGTAGTGTAGACAGGGGCACAGATACGCAGTATTTT
v_call: TRBV11-2; d_call: TRBD1; cdr3_length: 15; clone_size: .; j_call: TRBJ1-6; cdr3_aa: CASSLGQGRDSPLHF; cdr3_nt: TGTGCCAGCAGCCTAGGACAGGGAAGAGATTCACCCCTCCACTTT
v_call: TRBV15; d_call: TRBD1; cdr3_length: 17; clone_size: .; j_call: TRBJ1-1; cdr3_aa: CATEYSGWDRVNTEAFF; cdr3_nt: TGTGCCACCGAATACAGTGGTTGGGACAGGGTGAACACTGAAGCTTTCTTT
v_call: TRBV15; d_call: TRBD2; cdr3_length: 14; clone_size: once; j_call: TRBJ2-5; cdr3_aa: CATSGGLAEETQYF; cdr3_nt: TGTGCCACCAGCGGAGGACTAGCGGAAGAGACCCAGTACTTC
v_call: TRBV11-3; d_call: .; cdr3_length: 14; clone_size: .; j_call: TRBJ1-1; cdr3_aa: CASSYRTANTEAFF; cdr3_nt: TGTGCCAGCAGCTACCGGACGGCGAACACTGAAGCTTTCTTT
v_call: TRBV11-2; d_call: TRBD1; cdr3_length: 14; clone_size: once; j_call: TRBJ2-7; cdr3_aa: CASSLRDRSYEQYF; cdr3_nt: TGTGCCAGCAGCCTTCGGGACAGATCCTACGAGCAGTACTTC
v_call: TRBV4-3; d_call: TRBD2; cdr3_length: 16; clone_size: medium-sized; j_call: TRBJ2-1; cdr3_aa: CASSQDLAGIYNEQFF; cdr3_nt: TGCGCCAGCAGCCAAGATCTAGCGGGGATCTACAATGAGCAGTTCTTC
v_call: TRBV18; d_call: .; cdr3_length: 14; clone_size: once; j_call: TRBJ2-1; cdr3_aa: CASSSGVFNNEQFF; cdr3_nt: TGTGCCAGCTCATCGGGGGTTTTTAACAATGAGCAGTTCTTC
v_call: TRBV9; d_call: TRBD1; cdr3_length: 14; clone_size: .; j_call: TRBJ1-2; cdr3_aa: CASSSGQGNYGYTF; cdr3_nt: TGTGCCAGCAGCTCGGGACAGGGTAACTATGGCTACACCTTC
v_call: TRBV7-9; d_call: .; cdr3_length: 17; clone_size: .; j_call: TRBJ1-4; cdr3_aa: CASSLRQSGATNEKLFF; cdr3_nt: TGTGCCAGCAGCTTGAGGCAGTCGGGCGCAACTAATGAAAAACTGTTTTTT
v_call: TRBV4-1; d_call: .; cdr3_length: 13; clone_size: once; j_call: TRBJ2-1; cdr3_aa: CASSQGSGYEQFF; cdr3_nt: TGCGCCAGCAGCCAAGGATCAGGGTATGAGCAGTTCTTC
v_call: TRBV10-3; d_call: TRBD2; cdr3_length: 17; clone_size: .; j_call: TRBJ2-5; cdr3_aa: CAISESMRIAGEETQYF; cdr3_nt: TGTGCCATCAGTGAGTCGATGCGGATAGCGGGAGAAGAGACCCAGTACTTC
v_call: TRBV4-2; d_call: TRBD2; cdr3_length: 14; clone_size: once; j_call: TRBJ2-7; cdr3_aa: CARWRVGGGYEQYF; cdr3_nt: TGTGCCAGATGGCGCGTCGGGGGGGGCTACGAGCAGTACTTC
v_call: TRBV19; d_call: .; cdr3_length: 14; clone_size: .; j_call: TRBJ1-6; cdr3_aa: CASSIVQYNSPLHF; cdr3_nt: TGTGCCAGTAGTATCGTACAGTATAATTCACCCCTCCACTTT
v_call: TRBV27; d_call: TRBD1; cdr3_length: 16; clone_size: medium-sized; j_call: TRBJ2-2; cdr3_aa: CASRSFSQGATGELFF; cdr3_nt: TGTGCCAGCAGGTCATTCTCGCAGGGGGCAACCGGGGAGCTGTTTTTT
v_call: TRBV7-2; d_call: TRBD1; cdr3_length: 14; clone_size: .; j_call: TRBJ1-5; cdr3_aa: CASSATGGAYPQHF; cdr3_nt: TGTGCCAGCAGCGCAACAGGGGGCGCGTATCCCCAGCATTTT
v_call: TRBV5-1; d_call: TRBD1; cdr3_length: 13; clone_size: .; j_call: TRBJ1-1; cdr3_aa: CASSFQGGPEAFF; cdr3_nt: TGCGCCAGCAGTTTTCAGGGGGGTCCTGAAGCTTTCTTT
v_call: TRBV6-1; d_call: .; cdr3_length: 12; clone_size: .; j_call: TRBJ1-2; cdr3_aa: CASGEVYYGYTF; cdr3_nt: TGTGCCAGCGGGGAGGTCTACTATGGCTACACCTTC
v_call: TRBV4-3; d_call: .; cdr3_length: 13; clone_size: few; j_call: TRBJ2-7; cdr3_aa: CASSQAVTYEQYF; cdr3_nt: TGCGCCAGCAGCCAGGCAGTCACCTACGAGCAGTACTTC
v_call: TRBV28; d_call: .; cdr3_length: 11; clone_size: .; j_call: TRBJ1-5; cdr3_aa: CASSLMALQHF; cdr3_nt: TGTGCCAGCAGTTTAATGGCCCTCCAGCATTTT
v_call: TRBV2; d_call: .; cdr3_length: 14; clone_size: .; j_call: TRBJ1-2; cdr3_aa: CASSEQGTNYGYTF; cdr3_nt: TGTGCCAGCAGTGAACAGGGGACTAACTATGGCTACACCTTC
v_call: TRBV28; d_call: .; cdr3_length: 13; clone_size: .; j_call: TRBJ2-2; cdr3_aa: CASRPSGVGELFF; cdr3_nt: TGTGCCAGCAGACCTAGTGGGGTCGGGGAGCTGTTTTTT
v_call: TRBV5-1; d_call: .; cdr3_length: 13; clone_size: .; j_call: TRBJ1-4; cdr3_aa: CASSLGTAEKLFF; cdr3_nt: TGCGCCAGCAGCTTGGGGACAGCTGAAAAACTGTTTTTT
v_call: TRBV9; d_call: TRBD1; cdr3_length: 16; clone_size: few; j_call: TRBJ2-7; cdr3_aa: CASSPLGTGVFYEQYF; cdr3_nt: TGTGCCAGCAGCCCACTAGGGACAGGGGTGTTCTACGAGCAGTACTTC
v_call: TRBV9; d_call: TRBD1; cdr3_length: 15; clone_size: .; j_call: TRBJ1-4; cdr3_aa: CASSEQGATNEKLFF; cdr3_nt: TGTGCCAGCAGCGAGCAGGGGGCAACTAATGAAAAACTGTTTTTT
v_call: TRBV5-1; d_call: .; cdr3_length: 14; clone_size: .; j_call: TRBJ1-2; cdr3_aa: CASSLNGRAGGYTF; cdr3_nt: TGCGCCAGCAGCTTAAACGGCAGGGCAGGTGGCTACACCTTC